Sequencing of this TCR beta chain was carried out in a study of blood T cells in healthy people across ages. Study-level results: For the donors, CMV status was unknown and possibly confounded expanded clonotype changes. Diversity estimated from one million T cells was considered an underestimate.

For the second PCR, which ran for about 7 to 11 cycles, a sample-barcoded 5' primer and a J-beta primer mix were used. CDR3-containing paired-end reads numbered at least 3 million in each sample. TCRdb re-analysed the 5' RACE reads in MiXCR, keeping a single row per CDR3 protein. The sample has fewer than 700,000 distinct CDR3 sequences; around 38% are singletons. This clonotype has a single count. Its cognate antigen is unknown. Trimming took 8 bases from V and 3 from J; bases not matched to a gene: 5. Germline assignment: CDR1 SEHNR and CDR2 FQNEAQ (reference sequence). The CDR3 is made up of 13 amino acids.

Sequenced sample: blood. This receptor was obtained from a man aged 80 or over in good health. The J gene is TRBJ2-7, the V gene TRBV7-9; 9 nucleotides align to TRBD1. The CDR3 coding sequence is TGTGCCAGCTCGGGACAGGGATTCTACGAGCAGTACTTC. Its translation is CASSGQGFYEQYF. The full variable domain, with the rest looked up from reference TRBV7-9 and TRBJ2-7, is DTGVSQNPRHKITKRGQNVTFRCDPISEHNRLYWYRQTLGQGPEFLTYFQNEAQLEKSRLLSDRFSAERPKGSFSTLEIQRTEQGDSAMYLCASSGQGFYEQYFGPGTRLTVT.